This T cell receptor (beta chain) originates from a study of T-cell reconstitution after alpha-beta-depleted transplantation in children. This clonotype was found many times. V lost 6 bases to trimming and J lost 6 bases, with 15 bases between them. The CDR3 loop spans 14 amino acids. Unique molecular identifiers were incorporated into the prepared TCRbeta library. TCRdb recomputed calls from the PCR reads with MiXCR, one row per CDR3 protein. The sample carries roughly 100,000 distinct CDR3 sequences, roughly 8.8% recorded once. The chain couples TRBV12-3 or TRBV12-4 to TRBJ1-5; unclear D gene. Source: PBMCs from the stem cell graft donor, taken from the stem cell graft. This clonotype was sampled from a human donor who donated a stem cell graft to a child with congenital amegakaryocytic thrombocytopenia. CDR3 DNA sequence: TGTGCCAGCAGGGTGGACGGACGGGGTCAGCCCCAGCATTTT. Translation gives CASRVDGRGQPQHF.